This T cell receptor beta chain was documented in a study of shared clonotypes between healthy human individuals. Profiled with immunoSEQ multiplex PCR; TCRdb holds only in-frame clones, not every one. The repertoire holds 700,000 to 950,000 clones, 95% to 97% seen once, with 0.2% to 0.25% in the top ten. Naive CD8 populations comprised CD45RO-negative cells positively selected for CCR7, excluding terminally differentiated effector memory CD45RA+ cells. The CDR3 runs 16 residues. In germline, CDR1 is SGHRS, CDR2 YFSETQ. Trimming shortened V by 0 bases and J by 1 base, and 13 bases separated the two germline ends.

The sequence derives from a man aged 25 to 40 in good health. The sequencing sample was made of naive CD8+ T cells sorted from blood. This sequence joins TRBV5-1 and TRBJ2-5, with a possible D match to TRBD2 (6 bases). CDR3 sequence reads: CASSLAQRVSQETQYF. CDR3 coding DNA: TGCGCCAGCAGCTTGGCCCAGCGGGTAAGCCAAGAGACCCAGTACTTC.